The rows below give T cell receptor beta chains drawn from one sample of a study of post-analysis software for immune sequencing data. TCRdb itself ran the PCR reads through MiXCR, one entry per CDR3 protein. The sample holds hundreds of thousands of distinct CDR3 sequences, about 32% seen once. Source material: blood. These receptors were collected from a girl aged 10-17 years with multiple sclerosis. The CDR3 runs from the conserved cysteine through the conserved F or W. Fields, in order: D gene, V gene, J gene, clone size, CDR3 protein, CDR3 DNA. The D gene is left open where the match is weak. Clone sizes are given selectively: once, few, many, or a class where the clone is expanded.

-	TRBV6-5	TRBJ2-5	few	CASSYSPGDPQETQYF	TGTGCCAGCAGTTACTCGCCGGGAGACCCCCAAGAGACCCAGTACTTC
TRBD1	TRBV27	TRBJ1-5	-	CASSSTGQGLLQPQHF	TGTGCCAGCAGTTCGACGGGACAGGGTTTGTTGCAGCCCCAGCATTTT
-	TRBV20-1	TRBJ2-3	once	CSAIPGRRTGTDTQYF	TGCAGTGCTATTCCGGGACGGAGGACCGGCACAGATACGCAGTATTTT
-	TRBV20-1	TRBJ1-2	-	CSASLGGYTF	TGCAGTGCTAGCTTGGGGGGCTACACCTTC
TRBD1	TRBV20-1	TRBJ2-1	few	CSASAGTGWYNEQFF	TGCAGTGCATCCGCCGGGACAGGGTGGTACAATGAGCAGTTCTTC
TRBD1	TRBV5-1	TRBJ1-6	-	CASSGGLEGASPLHF	TGCGCCAGCAGCGGAGGACTTGAGGGGGCCTCACCCCTCCACTTT
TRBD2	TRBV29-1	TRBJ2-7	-	CSVATSGGAGEQYF	TGCAGCGTTGCAACTAGCGGGGGGGCGGGTGAGCAGTACTTC
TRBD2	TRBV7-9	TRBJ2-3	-	CASSPPGLAGTDTQYF	TGTGCCAGCAGCCCCCCCGGGCTAGCGGGAACAGATACGCAGTATTTT
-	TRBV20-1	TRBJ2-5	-	CRARTQLGQYF	TGCAGGGCTAGGACTCAATTAGGCCAGTACTTC
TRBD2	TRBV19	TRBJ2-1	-	CASSISLAGDNEQFF	TGTGCCAGTAGTATATCCCTAGCGGGGGACAATGAGCAGTTCTTC
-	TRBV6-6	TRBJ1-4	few	CASSLEDRLGEKLFF	TGTGCCAGCAGCCTCGAGGACAGACTTGGCGAAAAACTGTTTTTT
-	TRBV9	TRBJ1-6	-	CASSVYRDSPLHF	TGTGCCAGCAGCGTTTACAGGGACTCACCCCTCCACTTT
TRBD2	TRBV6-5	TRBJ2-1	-	CASRTTGLASYNEQFF	TGTGCCAGCAGAACCACGGGACTAGCATCCTACAATGAGCAGTTCTTC
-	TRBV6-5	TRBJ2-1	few	CASSYSLPLGNEQFF	TGTGCCAGCAGTTACTCGCTCCCTTTGGGCAATGAGCAGTTCTTC
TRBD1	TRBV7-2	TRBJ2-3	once	CASSADRGLTDTQYF	TGTGCCAGCAGCGCTGACAGGGGTCTCACAGATACGCAGTATTTT
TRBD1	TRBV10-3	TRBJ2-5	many	CAISANPGQTETQYF	TGTGCCATCAGCGCAAACCCGGGACAGACAGAGACCCAGTACTTC
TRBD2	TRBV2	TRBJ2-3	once	CASRSGLAGVRASTDTQYF	TGTGCCAGCAGATCCGGCCTAGCGGGAGTCCGAGCTAGCACAGATACGCAGTATTTT
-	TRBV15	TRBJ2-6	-	CATSGNLRQLVSGANVLTF	TGTGCCACCAGCGGCAACTTACGACAGCTAGTATCTGGGGCCAACGTCCTGACTTTC
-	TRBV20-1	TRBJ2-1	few	CSEGSGSKDNEQFF	TGCAGTGAGGGATCCGGGAGTAAGGACAATGAGCAGTTCTTC
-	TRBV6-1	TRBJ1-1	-	CASSEAWGTNTEAFF	TGTGCCAGCAGCGAAGCATGGGGCACGAACACTGAAGCTTTCTTT
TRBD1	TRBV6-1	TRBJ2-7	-	CASSAGQGAWYEQYF	TGTGCCAGCAGTGCGGGACAGGGGGCTTGGTACGAGCAGTACTTC
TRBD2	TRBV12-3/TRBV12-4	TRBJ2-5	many	CASSPYTSGRALGETQYF	TGTGCCAGCAGCCCCTATACTAGCGGGAGGGCCCTTGGAGAGACCCAGTACTTC
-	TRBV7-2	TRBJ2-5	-	CASSCGQRYQETQYF	TGTGCCAGCAGCTGTGGGCAGCGGTACCAAGAGACCCAGTACTTC
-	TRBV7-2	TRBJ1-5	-	CASSLGPQGPSNQPQHF	TGTGCCAGCAGCTTAGGTCCGCAGGGACCAAGCAATCAGCCCCAGCATTTT
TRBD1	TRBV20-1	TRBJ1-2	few	CSPAGLGTAYYTF	TGCAGTCCTGCTGGACTCGGGACAGCATACTACACCTTC
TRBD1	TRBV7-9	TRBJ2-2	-	CASRLDRIYPGELFF	TGTGCCAGCAGGCTGGACAGGATCTATCCCGGGGAGCTGTTTTTT
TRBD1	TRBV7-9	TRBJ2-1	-	CASSSSDRGDNEQFF	TGTGCCAGCAGCTCCTCGGACAGGGGGGACAATGAGCAGTTCTTC
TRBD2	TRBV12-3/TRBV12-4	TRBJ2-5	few	CASSLMTSGSRLETQYF	TGTGCCAGCAGCCTCATGACTAGCGGGAGTAGGTTGGAGACCCAGTACTTC
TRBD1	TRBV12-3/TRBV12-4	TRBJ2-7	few	CASSWGTASEQYF	TGTGCCAGCAGTTGGGGGACAGCCTCCGAGCAGTACTTC